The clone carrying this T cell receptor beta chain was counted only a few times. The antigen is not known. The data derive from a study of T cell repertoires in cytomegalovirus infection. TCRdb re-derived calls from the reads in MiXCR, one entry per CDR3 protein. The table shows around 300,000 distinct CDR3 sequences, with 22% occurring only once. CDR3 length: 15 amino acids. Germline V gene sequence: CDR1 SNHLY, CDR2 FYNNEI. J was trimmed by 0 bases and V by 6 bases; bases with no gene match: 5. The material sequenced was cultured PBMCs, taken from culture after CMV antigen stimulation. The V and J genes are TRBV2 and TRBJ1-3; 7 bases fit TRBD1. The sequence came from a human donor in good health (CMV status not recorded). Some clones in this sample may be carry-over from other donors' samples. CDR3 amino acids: CASSADRSSGNTIYF. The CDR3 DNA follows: TGTGCCAGCAGCGCGGACAGGAGCTCTGGAAACACCATATATTTT.